These 13 T cell receptor beta chains share one sample of origin, sequenced in a study of blood T cell repertoires in COVID-19. Measured with immunoSEQ multiplex PCR; TCRdb has only the in-frame clones, and not every one. Of 200,000 or so clones listed, roughly 80% are singletons. Sequencing was carried out using peripheral blood. The source is a human donor in a cohort sampled during active COVID-19.

The chain employs TRBV7-2 and TRBJ2-5, with 7 positions matching TRBD2. CDR3 size: 13 residues. The J segment lost 5 bases and the V segment lost 8 bases, leaving 8 bases of the junction unmatched. The V gene's germline CDR1 is SGHTA and CDR2 FQGNSA. The CDR3 reads CASLAGVGETQYF. In DNA, the CDR3 is TGTGCCAGCTTGGCGGGAGTAGGCGAGACCCAGTACTTC.

The V and J genes are TRBV11-2 and TRBJ1-3; D not resolved. The CDR3 covers 13 residues. V lost 3 bases and J lost 4, with 7 bases in between. Germline V gene data show CDR1 as SGHAT and CDR2 as FQNNGV. In nucleotides, the CDR3 is TGTGCCAGCAGCTTCCCGGTGGGAAACACCATATATTTT. Its translation is CASSFPVGNTIYF.

The genes are TRBV9 and TRBJ2-5; D not resolved. The germline V gene has CDR1 SGDLS and CDR2 YYNGEE. The CDR3 runs 15 residues. Trimming pared 0 bases from V and 0 bases from J, leaving 9 bases between. CDR3 region: CASSVDIGNQETQYF. CDR3 DNA sequence: TGTGCCAGCAGCGTAGATATCGGTAACCAAGAGACCCAGTACTTC.

The V and J genes are TRBV4-3 and TRBJ2-5, with TRBD2 as a possible D gene (6 bases). V lost 4 bases to trimming and J lost 5 bases, with 14 bases between them. Germline V gene data show CDR1 as LGHNA and CDR2 as YSLEER. The CDR3 length is 14 residues. CDR3 in amino acids: CASSRILGGETQYF. In DNA form, the CDR3 reads TGCGCCAGCAGCCGTATCCTAGGAGGGGAGACCCAGTACTTC.

V is TRBV9 and J is TRBJ1-3; TRBD1 agrees at 11 bases. The germline gives CDR1 SGDLS, CDR2 YYNGEE. J gave up 9 bases and V 4 bases, and 9 bases lay outside the gene matches. The CDR3 sequence is 15 residues long. The CDR3 loop reads CASSPRTGGFGTIYF. The CDR3 DNA sequence: TGTGCCAGCAGCCCAAGGACAGGGGGCTTTGGCACCATATATTTT.

The CDR3 coding sequence is TGTGCCAGTAGTAGCCGCGACCCGGGGGAAAAACTGTTTTTT. Translation: CASSSRDPGEKLFF. The V call is TRBV19, the J call TRBJ1-4; D not resolved. Germline loops: CDR1 LNHDA, CDR2 SQIVND (reference sequence). The CDR3 extends over 14 amino acids. The V end was cut by 4 bases, the J end by 8 bases, with 14 bases between.

The chain joins TRBV19 to TRBJ1-1; TRBD1 aligns across 8 bases. The germline CDR1 and CDR2 sequences are LNHDA and SQIVND (reference sequence). This CDR3 has 13 residues. Trimming cost V 8 bases and J 1 base; bases outside gene matches: 3. The CDR3 nucleotides are TGTGCCAGTGGGGACAGGCGGAACACTGAAGCTTTCTTT. Translation gives CASGDRRNTEAFF.

J is TRBJ1-2 and V is TRBV6-2 or TRBV6-3; perhaps TRBD1 as D (6 bases). Germline values: CDR1 MNHEY, CDR2 SVGEGT. Trimming took 6 bases from V and 5 from J, leaving 13 bases between them. CDR3 length equals 13 residues. The chain's CDR3 is CASSGTLSYGYTF. In DNA, the CDR3 is TGTGCCAGCAGCGGGACACTGAGTTATGGCTACACCTTC.

The chain links TRBV4-2 to TRBJ2-7; 10 bases line up with TRBD2. The V segment lost 0 bases and the J segment 4 bases; nucleotides outside the gene matches: 9. The CDR3 is 17 amino acids. From germline, CDR1 is LGHNA and CDR2 YNFKEQ. CDR3 sequence: CASSQDLIGTSVYEQYF. For the CDR3, the DNA is TGTGCCAGCAGCCAAGATTTGATCGGGACTAGCGTGTACGAGCAGTACTTC.

V is TRBV7-7 and J is TRBJ2-7; TRBD2 agrees at 7 bases. The CDR3 covers 14 residues. The J segment lost 2 bases and the V segment lost 5 bases, leaving 6 bases of the junction unmatched. Germline CDR1 and CDR2: SSHAT and FNYEAQ (reference sequence). This chain's CDR3 is CASSLGLVTYEQYF. CDR3 nucleotides: TGTGCCAGCAGCCTAGGACTAGTCACCTACGAGCAGTACTTC.

The chain recombines TRBV28 with TRBJ1-3; 7 bases line up with TRBD1. Trimming cost V 2 bases and J 0 bases; bases outside gene matches: 10. CDR3 length: 18 amino acids. The germline gives CDR1 MDHEN, CDR2 SYDVKM. The CDR3 here is CASSLRYVGGSSGNTIYF. The DNA for the CDR3 is TGTGCCAGCAGTTTAAGGTATGTAGGGGGCAGCTCTGGAAACACCATATATTTT.

The chain couples TRBV4-1 to TRBJ1-6; possibly TRBD1 for D (5 bases). Germline CDR1 reads MGHRA; CDR2 reads YSYEKL. V lost 4 bases and J 0 bases, leaving 13 bases between the germline ends. The CDR3 contains 17 residues. The chain's CDR3 is CASSLGHLSSYNSPLHF. The CDR3 bases are TGCGCCAGCAGCCTCGGACACCTCAGCTCCTATAATTCACCCCTCCACTTT.

The rearrangement joins TRBV6-2 or TRBV6-3 to TRBJ2-7, with 7 bases that match TRBD1. CDR1 is MNHEY and CDR2 is SVGEGT in the germline V gene. The CDR3 is 14 amino acids. The trim removed 6 bases at V and 3 bases at J, leaving 8 bases unmatched. The CDR3 DNA follows: TGTGCCAGCAGCCTGGGACAGTTGGTCTACGAGCAGTACTTC. Its translation: CASSLGQLVYEQYF.